These 12 T cell receptor beta chains originate from one sample sequenced in a study of blood T cell repertoires in COVID-19. Clones were sequenced by immunoSEQ multiplex PCR, and TCRdb holds only the in-frame ones, with some missing. Here the sample spans about 240,000 clones, roughly four fifths being singletons. Material: peripheral blood. All receptors come from a young man who had recovered from COVID-19.

V gene TRBV19 combines with J gene TRBJ1-1; tentative D call: TRBD1 (5 bases). The CDR3 totals 17 residues. The germline CDR1 and CDR2 sequences are LNHDA and SQIVND (reference sequence). V shed 5 bases and J shed 4 bases, with 23 bases lying between them. The CDR3 here is CASSPFRLRDSGTEAFF. The CDR3 DNA is TGTGCCAGTAGTCCATTCCGCCTCAGGGACTCGGGCACTGAAGCTTTCTTT.

This chain uses TRBV5-4 with TRBJ2-2; TRBD2 agrees at 7 bases. CDR1 and CDR2 from the germline V gene are SGHNT and YYREEE (reference sequence). CDR3 length: 16 amino acids. With V trimmed by 0 bases and J by 4 bases, 6 bases remained unmatched. The CDR3 region has the DNA TGTGCCAGCAGCTTGGGGCGCTGGGGGGGCACCGGGGAGCTGTTTTTT. It yields the protein CASSLGRWGGTGELFF.

This sequence joins TRBV28 and TRBJ2-1, with D perhaps TRBD1 (6 bases). The CDR3 has 14 amino acids. The germline V and J ends were trimmed by 6 bases and 10 bases, with 19 bases remaining between them. Germline V gene sequence: CDR1 MDHEN, CDR2 SYDVKM. The CDR3 reads CASSSPTGFAEQFF. CDR3 DNA: TGTGCCAGCAGCAGCCCGACAGGATTTGCGGAGCAGTTCTTC.

This clone was counted a single time. This chain connects TRBV6-6 to TRBJ2-7; D perhaps matches TRBD1 (6 bases). CDR1 and CDR2 from the germline V gene are MNHNY and SVGAGI (reference sequence). CDR3 length: 14 amino acids. Trimming pared 2 bases from V and 5 bases from J, leaving 13 bases between. The CDR3 reads CASSYPADRNEQYF. As DNA, the CDR3 is TGTGCCAGCAGTTACCCTGCCGACAGGAACGAGCAGTACTTC.

The chain links TRBV29-1 to TRBJ1-2; TRBD1 aligns across 8 bases. V lost 2 bases, J lost 7 bases, and 9 bases stayed unmatched. In germline, CDR1 is SQVTM, CDR2 ANQGSEA. The CDR3 is 14 residues long. The CDR3 DNA sequence: TGCAGCGTTGAAATAGCAGGGACAGGAGGTGGCTACACCTTC. As protein: CSVEIAGTGGGYTF.

This clone was seen a single time. V and J are TRBV2 and TRBJ1-2; 9 bases align to TRBD1. V trimming: 8 bases; J trimming: 0 bases; junction bases outside the gene matches: 7. This CDR3 is built from 15 residues. CDR1 is SNHLY and CDR2 is FYNNEI in the germline V gene. Written as DNA, the CDR3 is TGTGCCAGCGACAGGGGGGGTAGTACTAACTATGGCTACACCTTC. Translation: CASDRGGSTNYGYTF.

CDR3 residues: CASSLDGGDYNEQFF. The CDR3 bases are TGTGCCAGCAGCTTAGACGGAGGAGATTACAATGAGCAGTTCTTC. The chain carries TRBV7-3 and TRBJ2-1; D possibly corresponds to TRBD2 (5 bases). V lost 2 bases and J lost 4, with 12 bases in between. Germline V gives CDR1 SGHTA, CDR2 FQGTGA. The CDR3 is 15 amino acids.

This clone was recorded once. The V gene is TRBV11-1, the J gene TRBJ1-1, with 7 bases matching TRBD1. The V and J ends lost 5 bases and 5 bases, in that order; junction bases with no gene match: 8. Germline V CDR1 and CDR2: SGHAT, FQDESV (reference sequence). This CDR3 region has 14 residues. The CDR3 loop reads CASSQGTVGTEAFF. For the CDR3, the DNA is TGTGCCAGCAGCCAAGGGACAGTTGGTACTGAAGCTTTCTTT.

The chain couples TRBV28 to TRBJ1-5, with a possible D match to TRBD1 (6 bases). Per the germline V gene, CDR1 is MDHEN and CDR2 is SYDVKM. This CDR3 has 15 amino acids. Trimming took off 2 bases at V and 2 bases at J, with 10 bases between the two ends. In nucleotides, the CDR3 is TGTGCCAGCAGTTTAACCCCAGGGGGCAATCAGCCCCAGCATTTT. This codes for CASSLTPGGNQPQHF.

The rearrangement joins TRBV6-4 to TRBJ2-1, with D unclear. CDR1 is MRHNA, CDR2 SNTAGT, per germline. Trimming shortened V by 0 bases and J by 8 bases, and 20 bases separated the two germline ends. The CDR3 has 17 residues. This CDR3 is CASSDSPLLYRYDEQFF. CDR3 in DNA: TGTGCCAGCAGTGACTCCCCGCTACTCTACCGGTATGATGAGCAGTTCTTC.

This chain uses TRBV4-1 with TRBJ1-4; tentative D call: TRBD1 (6 bases). This CDR3 contains 15 residues. V lost 4 bases to trimming and J lost 4 bases, with 13 bases between them. CDR1 is MGHRA, CDR2 YSYEKL, per germline. In DNA, the CDR3 is TGCGCCAGCAGCCTGCCGGGACACATTAATGAAAAACTGTTTTTT. It translates to CASSLPGHINEKLFF.

This clone was recorded at least ten times. The rearrangement uses TRBV6-5 and TRBJ2-1; D might be TRBD1 (5 bases). V shed 2 bases and J shed 6 bases, with 14 bases lying between them. CDR1 MNHEY and CDR2 SVGAGI come from the germline V gene. This CDR3 is built from 15 residues. CDR3 sequence reads: CASSYQPPDSNEQFF. DNA of the CDR3: TGTGCCAGCAGTTACCAGCCCCCCGACAGCAATGAGCAGTTCTTC.